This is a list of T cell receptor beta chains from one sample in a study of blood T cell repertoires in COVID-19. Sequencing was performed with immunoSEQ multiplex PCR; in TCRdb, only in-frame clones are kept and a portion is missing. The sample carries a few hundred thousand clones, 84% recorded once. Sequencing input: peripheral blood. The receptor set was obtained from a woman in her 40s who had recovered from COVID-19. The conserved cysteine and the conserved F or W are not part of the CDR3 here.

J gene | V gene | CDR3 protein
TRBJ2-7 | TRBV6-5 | ASSLIGQGYEQY
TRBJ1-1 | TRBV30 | AWNGRLTEAF
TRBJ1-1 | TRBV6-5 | ASSRQGKRTEAF
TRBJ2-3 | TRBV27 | ASSQVDRPSTDTQY
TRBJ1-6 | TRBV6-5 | ASSYSALSYNSPLH
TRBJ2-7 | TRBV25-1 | ASSQGGQPSYEQY
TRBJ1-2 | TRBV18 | ASSPGAAGVGYT
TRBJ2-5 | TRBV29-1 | SVRQGNLWTQY
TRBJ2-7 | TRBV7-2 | ASSLGAGGFIYEQY
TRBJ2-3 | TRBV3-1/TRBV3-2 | ASSRGGFTDTQY
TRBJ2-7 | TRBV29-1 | SVGTSASYEQY
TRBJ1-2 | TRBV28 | ASSFEGAVGYT
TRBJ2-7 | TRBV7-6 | ASSQNEDSTYEQY
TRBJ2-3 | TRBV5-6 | ASSLPGQGIQDTQY
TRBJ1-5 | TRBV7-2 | ASSLFGYGFHQPQH
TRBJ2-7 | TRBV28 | ASSIPFQGQAYTYEQY
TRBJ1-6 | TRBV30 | AWSVVEESPLH
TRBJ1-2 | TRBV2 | ASSERDRVGGYT
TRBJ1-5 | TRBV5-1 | ASSLAPGAGNQPQH
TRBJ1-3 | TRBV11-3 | ASSLGGSATISGNTIY
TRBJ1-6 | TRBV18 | ASSLTANARASSYNSPLH
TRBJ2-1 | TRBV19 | ASSIDSGLAGNNEQF
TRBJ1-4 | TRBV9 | ASSEGNQEEKLF